The rows below give T cell receptor beta chains drawn from one sample of a study of shared clonotypes between healthy human individuals. Clones were sequenced by immunoSEQ multiplex PCR, and TCRdb holds only the in-frame ones, with some missing. The sample has a few hundred thousand clones, about 96% seen once. The sample comprised memory CD8+ T cells sorted from blood. The receptors come from a man younger than 40 in good health. Each CDR3 is given without its conserved first and last residue. The D gene is left open where the match is weak.

NA	TRBJ1-1	TRBV28	ASVRGTEAF
NA	TRBJ2-2	TRBV25-1	ASSARTVNTGELF
TRBD2	TRBJ2-3	TRBV28	ASNSQAGGSTDTQY
NA	TRBJ1-4	TRBV11-2	ASSHRVANEKLF
NA	TRBJ1-2	TRBV7-6	ASSLARDNTLGGYGYT
TRBD1	TRBJ1-5	TRBV5-1	ARQGQPQH
TRBD2	TRBJ2-5	TRBV4-2	ASSQVRGLADQETQY
TRBD1	TRBJ1-1	TRBV27	ASTILRGQGGAF
NA	TRBJ1-4	TRBV15	ATSRDRGIEKLF
NA	TRBJ2-1	TRBV30	AWSVHLVSYNEQF
NA	TRBJ2-7	TRBV4-1	ASSPGVGYEQY
TRBD1	TRBJ1-3	TRBV18	ASSPGTGGSGNTIY
NA	TRBJ1-5	TRBV4-1	ASSQDSGFNQPQH
NA	TRBJ2-3	TRBV5-6	ASGDPERGPTDTQY
NA	TRBJ2-3	TRBV6-5	ASSYSRQGTDTQY
TRBD1	TRBJ2-7	TRBV2	ASSFNRDSLYEQY
NA	TRBJ1-5	TRBV20-1	SASRNQPQH
NA	TRBJ1-3	TRBV7-2	ASSFRGAGNTIY
TRBD2	TRBJ2-1	TRBV15	ATSRGGSGSYNEQF
NA	TRBJ2-7	TRBV30	AWSPQLSYEQY
NA	TRBJ2-5	TRBV5-4	ASSPEWGETQY
TRBD1	TRBJ1-1	TRBV6-5	ASSWTGASSEAF
NA	TRBJ2-1	TRBV6-6	ASSRNEQF
NA	TRBJ2-3	TRBV28	ASSKNRAQY
NA	TRBJ1-3	TRBV19	APSRKGICSGNTIY
NA	TRBJ2-1	TRBV28	ASSLGAYNEQF
NA	TRBJ2-3	TRBV6-1	ASSEKRVSTDTQY
NA	TRBJ2-1	TRBV7-9	ASSRQGRNNEQF
TRBD1	TRBJ2-7	TRBV5-6	ASSLDRAPGEQY
TRBD1	TRBJ2-7	TRBV11-2	ASSLGTGPFEQY
TRBD2	TRBJ2-7	TRBV18	ASSQGLAGVEQY
NA	TRBJ1-1	TRBV12-5	ASGDPQRANTEAF
TRBD1	TRBJ2-5	TRBV5-4	ASSFVFGQGGLETQY
TRBD1	TRBJ2-7	TRBV19	ASSITGTAYEQY
NA	TRBJ2-7	TRBV30	AWDSGWKGEQY
NA	TRBJ2-3	TRBV19	ASKSWGSTDTQY
NA	TRBJ1-5	TRBV6-5	ASSWGRNQPQH
TRBD2	TRBJ2-3	TRBV5-4	ASSSGRDTDTQY
TRBD2	TRBJ2-5	TRBV10-2	ASSELAGKGGTQY